This TCR beta chain was obtained from a study of type 1 regulatory T cells. TCRdb independently ran MiXCR on the reads; one entry per CDR3 protein. Of around 64,000 distinct CDR3 sequences in the sample, under 25% are singletons; the top ten hold less than 10%. CDR3 length: 15 amino acids. Trimming cost V 5 bases and J 8 bases; bases outside gene matches: 12. Germline V gene sequence: CDR1 SGHTA, CDR2 FQGNSA. Findings and limits, study-wide: Compared with non-type 1 regulatory T cells, type 1 regulatory T cells showed a more restricted TCR repertoire.

Points on this clonotype: What it binds is unknown.

The sequencing input was cultured type 1 regulatory T (Tr1) cells, either the whole culture or a sorted fraction (not recorded which). The rearrangement links TRBV7-2 to TRBJ2-1, with 7 bases lining up with TRBD2. The sequence derives from a human donor in good health. For the CDR3, the DNA is TGTGCCAGCAGCGATGGACTAGTTGTGTCCCATGAGCAGTTCTTC. Translation: CASSDGLVVSHEQFF.